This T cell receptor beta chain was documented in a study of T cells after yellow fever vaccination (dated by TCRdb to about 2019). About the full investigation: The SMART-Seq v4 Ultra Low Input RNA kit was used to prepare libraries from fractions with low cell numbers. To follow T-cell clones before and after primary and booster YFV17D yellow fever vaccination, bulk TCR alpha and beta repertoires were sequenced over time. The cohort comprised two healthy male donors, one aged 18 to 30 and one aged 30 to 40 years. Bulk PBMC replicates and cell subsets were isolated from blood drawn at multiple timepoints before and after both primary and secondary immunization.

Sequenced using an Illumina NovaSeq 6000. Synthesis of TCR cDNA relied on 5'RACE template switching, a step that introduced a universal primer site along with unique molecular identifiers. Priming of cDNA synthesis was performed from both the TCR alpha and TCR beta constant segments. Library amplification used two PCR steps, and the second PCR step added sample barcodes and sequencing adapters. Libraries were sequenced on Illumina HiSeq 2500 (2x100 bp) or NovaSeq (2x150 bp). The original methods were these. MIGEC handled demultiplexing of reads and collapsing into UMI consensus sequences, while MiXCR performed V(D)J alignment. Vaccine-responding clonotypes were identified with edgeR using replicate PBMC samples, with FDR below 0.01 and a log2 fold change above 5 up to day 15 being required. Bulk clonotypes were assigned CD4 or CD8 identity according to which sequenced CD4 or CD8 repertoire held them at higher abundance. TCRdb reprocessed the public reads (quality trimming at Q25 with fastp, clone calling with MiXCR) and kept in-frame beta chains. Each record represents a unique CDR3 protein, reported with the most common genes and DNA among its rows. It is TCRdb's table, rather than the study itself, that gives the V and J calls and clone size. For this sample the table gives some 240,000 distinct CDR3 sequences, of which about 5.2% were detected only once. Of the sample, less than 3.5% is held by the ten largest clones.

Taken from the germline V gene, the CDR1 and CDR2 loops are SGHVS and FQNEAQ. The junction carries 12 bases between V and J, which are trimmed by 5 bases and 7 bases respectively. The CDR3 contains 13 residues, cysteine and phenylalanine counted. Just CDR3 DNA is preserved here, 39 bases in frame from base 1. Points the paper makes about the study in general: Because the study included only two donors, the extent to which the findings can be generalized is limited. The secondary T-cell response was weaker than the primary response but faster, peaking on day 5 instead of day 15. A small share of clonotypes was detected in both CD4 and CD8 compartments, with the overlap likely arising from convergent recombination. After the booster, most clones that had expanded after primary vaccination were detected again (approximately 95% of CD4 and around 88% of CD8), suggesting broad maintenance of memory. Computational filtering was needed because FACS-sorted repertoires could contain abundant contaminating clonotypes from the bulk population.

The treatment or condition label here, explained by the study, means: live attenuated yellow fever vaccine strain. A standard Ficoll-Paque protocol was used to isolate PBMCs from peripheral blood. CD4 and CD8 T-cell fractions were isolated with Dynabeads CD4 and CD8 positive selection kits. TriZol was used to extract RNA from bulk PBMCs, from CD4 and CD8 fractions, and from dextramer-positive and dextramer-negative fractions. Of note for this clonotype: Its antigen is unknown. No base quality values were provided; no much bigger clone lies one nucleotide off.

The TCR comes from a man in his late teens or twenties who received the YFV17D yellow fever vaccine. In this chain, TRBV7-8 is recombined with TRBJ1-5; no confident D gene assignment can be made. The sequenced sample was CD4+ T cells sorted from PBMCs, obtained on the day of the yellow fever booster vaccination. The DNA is TGTGCCAGCAGCCAAACAGTCGAGCAGCCCCAGCATTTT. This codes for CASSQTVEQPQHF.